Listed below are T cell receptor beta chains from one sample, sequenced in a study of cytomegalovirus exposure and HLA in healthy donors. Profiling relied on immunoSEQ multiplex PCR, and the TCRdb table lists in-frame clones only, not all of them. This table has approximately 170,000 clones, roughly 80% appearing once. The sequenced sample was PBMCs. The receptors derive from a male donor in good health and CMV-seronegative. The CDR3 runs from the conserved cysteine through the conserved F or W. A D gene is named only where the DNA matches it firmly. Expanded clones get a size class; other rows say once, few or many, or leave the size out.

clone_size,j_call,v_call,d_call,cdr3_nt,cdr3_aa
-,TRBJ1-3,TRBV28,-,TGTGCCAGCAGTTTATCAGGCAGAAACACCATATATTTT,CASSLSGRNTIYF
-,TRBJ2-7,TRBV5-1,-,TGCGCCAGCAGCGGACAGAGCTACGAGCAGTACTTC,CASSGQSYEQYF
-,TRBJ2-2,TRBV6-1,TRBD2,TGTGCCAGCAGTGCAGCGGGAGGGACCGGCACCGGGGAGCTGTTTTTT,CASSAAGGTGTGELFF
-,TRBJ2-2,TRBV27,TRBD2,TGTGCCAGCAGCAAACTAGCGGGGGCGAACACCGGGGAGCTGTTTTTT,CASSKLAGANTGELFF
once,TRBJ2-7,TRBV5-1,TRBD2,TGCGCCAGCAGCTTGGAAGCGGGAGGTTGGGACGAGCAGTACTTC,CASSLEAGGWDEQYF
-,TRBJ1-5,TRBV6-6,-,TGTGCCAGCAGCCGCGGACATGACAATCAGCCCCAGCATTTT,CASSRGHDNQPQHF
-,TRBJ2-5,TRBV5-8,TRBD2,TGTGCCAGCAGCTTGCAGGGCGGGGGGGATGAGACCCAGTACTTC,CASSLQGGGDETQYF
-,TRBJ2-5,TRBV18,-,TGTGCCAGCTCACCATCGAGCGGTCAAGAGACCCAGTACTTC,CASSPSSGQETQYF
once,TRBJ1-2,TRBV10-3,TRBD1,TGTGCCATCAGCCGCGACAGGGGCAATAACTATGGCTACACCTTC,CAISRDRGNNYGYTF
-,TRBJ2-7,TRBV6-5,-,TGTGCCAGCTCGAAGAGCGGGTTCCCCTACGAGCAGTACTTC,CASSKSGFPYEQYF